A selection of T cell receptor beta chains follows, all from one sample in a study. Clones were sequenced by immunoSEQ multiplex PCR, and TCRdb holds only the in-frame ones, with some missing. The sample lists around 49,000 clones, more than 80% seen once, with 9.5% to 12% in the top ten. What was sequenced was PBMCs. The receptors come from a man between 40 and 49 years old with rheumatoid arthritis. Each CDR3 is given without its conserved first and last residue.

ASSPGSGGSNEKLF	TRBV18	TRBJ1-4
ASSLHSGSANTEAF	TRBV11-2	TRBJ1-1
ASTHGTSGGGHEQY	TRBV2	TRBJ2-7
ASSSRGSSYNEQF	TRBV19	TRBJ2-1
ASSLDRGLGELF	TRBV5-1	TRBJ2-2
ASSGPDREQETQY	TRBV5-8	TRBJ2-5
ASRGQGYHQPQH	TRBV5-8	TRBJ1-5
ASSVGVSASTDTQY	TRBV9	TRBJ2-3
SGDGANTGELF	TRBV30	TRBJ2-2
ASSLAPWVWVAF	TRBV7-9	TRBJ1-1
ASRSSDSSNQPQH	TRBV27	TRBJ1-5
SVGRAGELF	TRBV29-1	TRBJ2-2
ASSLFLGNNQPQH	TRBV27	TRBJ1-5
ASSLADRGGGYT	TRBV5-1	TRBJ1-2
ASSLGAGDQPQH	TRBV7-9	TRBJ1-5
ASSAQDPLDTQY	TRBV9	TRBJ2-3
ASSLAGAGGSGYT	TRBV5-6	TRBJ1-2
ATSRVKGGNQPQH	TRBV15	TRBJ1-5
SGDSLETQY	TRBV29-1	TRBJ2-5
AISSTGVHGYT	TRBV10-3	TRBJ1-2
ASSSYLGQGIGIQY	TRBV5-1	TRBJ2-4
ASSLGEDYGYT	TRBV5-6	TRBJ1-2
ASSLTEQF	TRBV28	TRBJ2-1